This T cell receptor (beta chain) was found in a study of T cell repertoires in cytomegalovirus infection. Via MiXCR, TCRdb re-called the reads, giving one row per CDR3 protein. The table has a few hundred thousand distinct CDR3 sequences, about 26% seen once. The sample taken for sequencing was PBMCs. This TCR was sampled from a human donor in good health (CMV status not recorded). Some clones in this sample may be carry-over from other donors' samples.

CDR3 amino acids: CASSHQAGGNYEQYF. The CDR3 DNA sequence: TGCGCCAGCAGCCACCAAGCGGGAGGGAACTACGAGCAGTACTTC. The J gene is TRBJ2-7, the V gene TRBV4-1; 10 nucleotides match TRBD2. This CDR3 region has 15 residues. With 3 bases clipped from V and 3 bases from J, the junction kept 5 bases outside the gene matches. Germline CDR1 MGHRA, CDR2 YSYEKL.